A single sample is the source of the 27 T cell receptor beta chains below, sequenced in a study of T cells after yellow fever vaccination. TCRdb itself ran the 5' RACE reads through MiXCR, one entry per CDR3 protein. Among hundreds of thousands of distinct CDR3 sequences listed, 10% to 15% were seen once. The material sequenced was PBMCs, taken on the day of the yellow fever booster vaccination. These receptors all stem from a young man who received the YFV17D yellow fever vaccine.

V gene TRBV7-6 combines with J gene TRBJ2-5; 8 bases agree with TRBD1. This CDR3 is built from 15 residues. V was clipped by 3 bases and J by 1 base; unmatched bases: 4. Germline V lookup: CDR1 SGHVS, CDR2 FNYEAQ. As DNA, the CDR3 is TGTGCCAGCAGCTTCGGGACAGGTGTCCAAGAGACCCAGTACTTC. Translating gives CASSFGTGVQETQYF. Full variable domain (rest looked up from reference TRBV7-6 and TRBJ2-5): GAGVSQSPRYKVTKRGQDVALRCDPISGHVSLYWYRQALGQGPEFLTYFNYEAQQDKSGLPNDRFSAERPEGSISTLTIQRTEQRDSAMYRCASSFGTGVQETQYFGPGTRLLVL.

A few counts support this clonotype. The chain couples TRBV5-5 to TRBJ2-7, with 7 bases aligning to TRBD1. From germline, CDR1 is SGHKS and CDR2 YYEKEE (reference sequence). The CDR3 is 16 residues long. Trimming took 5 bases from V and 3 from J; bases not matched to a gene: 14. The CDR3 spells CASSSLPGTESYEQYF. The CDR3 bases are TGTGCCAGCAGTTCCCTGCCCGGGACAGAAAGCTACGAGCAGTACTTC.

This clonotype appeared a few times. The chain uses TRBV5-4 and TRBJ1-2; D possibly corresponds to TRBD1 (6 bases). The CDR3 spans 15 residues. V was pared by 4 bases and J by 3 bases, with 16 bases between. The germline gives CDR1 SGHNT, CDR2 YYREEE (reference sequence). The CDR3 region has the DNA TGTGCCAGCAGCCTAGGGGCGGGGGCAGACTATGGCTACACCTTC. Amino acids: CASSLGAGADYGYTF.

This clonotype occurred many times. This chain connects TRBV12-3 or TRBV12-4 to TRBJ2-7, with D perhaps given as TRBD1 or TRBD2 (5 bases each). The CDR3 extends over 14 amino acids. The V gene lost 6 bases and the J gene lost 1 base, with 13 bases spanning the gap. The CDR3 loop reads CASSPLGASYEQYF. In DNA form, the CDR3 reads TGTGCCAGCAGCCCACTAGGGGCGTCCTACGAGCAGTACTTC.

Only a few counts were recorded for this clonotype. This chain joins TRBV4-3 and TRBJ2-7, with TRBD2 matching over 10 bases. The CDR3 spans 15 residues. Germline trimming cut 3 bases from V and 3 bases from J; bases unmatched to any gene: 5. Per germline, CDR1 LGHNA and CDR2 YSLEER. This CDR3 is CASSQLAGVIYEQYF. CDR3 in DNA: TGCGCCAGCAGCCAGCTAGCGGGAGTAATCTACGAGCAGTACTTC.

The table lists this clonotype with a few counts. The J gene is TRBJ1-2, the V gene TRBV15, with no clear D. Germline values: CDR1 LNHNV, CDR2 YYDKDF (reference sequence). The V end lost 3 bases, the J end lost 7 bases, and 12 bases lay between the germline ends. The CDR3 loop spans 13 amino acids. The CDR3 DNA reads TGTGCCACCAGCAGTCAGGCCTCTTCTGGCTACACCTTC. The encoded protein is CATSSQASSGYTF.

V is TRBV19 and J is TRBJ2-7; weak D call: TRBD1 (6 bases). V dropped 9 bases and J dropped 2 bases, with 14 bases sitting between them. Germline V gene lookup returns CDR1 LNHDA and CDR2 SQIVND (reference sequence). This CDR3 comprises 13 residues. CDR3 DNA sequence: TGTGCCAGCGCCCAGGGGTCCCCCTACGAGCAGTACTTC. As protein: CASAQGSPYEQYF.

In this sample, this clonotype turned up a few times. The chain joins TRBV7-9 to TRBJ2-2, with TRBD1 as a possible D gene (5 bases). CDR1 is SEHNR and CDR2 is FQNEAQ in the germline V gene (reference sequence). This CDR3 region has 16 residues. Deletions cut 5 bases from V and 1 base from J, with 14 bases between. The CDR3: CASSDARQRNTGELFF. CDR3 bases: TGTGCCAGCAGCGACGCGAGACAGCGGAACACCGGGGAGCTGTTTTTT.

The chain joins TRBV28 to TRBJ2-2, with 12 nucleotides matching TRBD2. The CDR3 is made up of 16 amino acids. Germline V gives CDR1 MDHEN, CDR2 SYDVKM. The ends lost 2 bases at V and 7 bases at J; junction bases unmatched: 5. The CDR3 reads CASSLETSGSNGELFF. The CDR3 DNA reads TGTGCCAGCAGTTTAGAGACTAGCGGGAGTAACGGGGAGCTGTTTTTT.

V gene TRBV7-2 combines with J gene TRBJ2-1; TRBD2 agrees at 7 bases. V was clipped by 3 bases and J by 3 bases; unmatched bases: 5. Germline V CDR1 and CDR2: SGHTA, FQGNSA. The CDR3 runs 15 residues. CDR3 in amino acids: CASSFRGGGYNEQFF. For the CDR3, the DNA is TGTGCCAGCAGCTTCCGTGGGGGGGGCTACAATGAGCAGTTCTTC.

This clonotype appeared a few times. This chain uses TRBV7-2 with TRBJ2-7; TRBD1 agrees at 11 bases. CDR3 length: 14 residues. Germline loops: CDR1 SGHTA, CDR2 FQGNSA. V was pared by 7 bases and J by 3 bases, with 5 bases of the junction left unmatched. The CDR3: CASTEGTGGYEQYF. The CDR3, as DNA: TGTGCCAGCACCGAAGGGACAGGGGGCTACGAGCAGTACTTC.

In its sample, this clonotype was seen a few times. The J gene is TRBJ2-1, the V gene TRBV27; 8 bases fit TRBD2. Trimming cost V 5 bases and J 7 bases; bases outside gene matches: 16. Germline V CDR1 and CDR2: MNHEY, SMNVEV (reference sequence). The CDR3 consists of 17 residues. The chain's CDR3 is CASSRIPPGGPGNEQFF. In DNA form, the CDR3 reads TGTGCCAGCAGTCGTATCCCACCGGGAGGGCCGGGGAATGAGCAGTTCTTC.

The table lists this clonotype with many counts. This rearrangement joins TRBV12-3 or TRBV12-4 to TRBJ2-1; TRBD2 agrees at 9 bases. V was pared by 6 bases and J by 3 bases, with 6 bases of the junction left unmatched. The CDR3 length is 15 residues. The CDR3 DNA is TGTGCCAGCAGAAAGACTAGCGGTATCTACAATGAGCAGTTCTTC. Translated, it gives CASRKTSGIYNEQFF.

This clonotype was seen a handful of times. This chain links TRBV11-2 with TRBJ2-7, with 7 bases lining up with TRBD2. V trimming: 1 base; J trimming: 2 bases; junction bases outside the gene matches: 11. The CDR3 contains 17 residues. The germline V gene has CDR1 SGHAT and CDR2 FQNNGV. CDR3 DNA sequence: TGTGCCAGCAGCTTAGGTGGAGGGCTAGCGGCCCCCTACGAGCAGTACTTC. Amino acid sequence: CASSLGGGLAAPYEQYF. The full variable domain, with the rest looked up from reference TRBV11-2 and TRBJ2-7, is EAGVAQSPRYKIIEKRQSVAFWCNPISGHATLYWYQQILGQGPKLLIQFQNNGVVDDSQLPKDRFSAERLKGVDSTLKIQPAKLEDSAVYLCASSLGGGLAAPYEQYFGPGTRLTVT.

This clonotype was observed a few times. This rearrangement joins TRBV5-1 to TRBJ2-5; D might be TRBD2 (6 bases). The CDR3 is 14 amino acids. The V and J ends lost 1 base and 2 bases respectively, with 9 bases between them. Germline loops: CDR1 SGHRS, CDR2 YFSETQ. CDR3 in amino acids: CASSLPGTQETQYF. CDR3 coding DNA: TGCGCCAGCAGCTTGCCGGGGACTCAAGAGACCCAGTACTTC.

This clonotype was found a few times. The J gene is TRBJ1-2, the V gene TRBV6-1, with a tentative D call TRBD1 (5 bases). CDR1 is MNHNS, CDR2 SASEGT, per germline. CDR3 length: 14 amino acids. The germline V and J ends were trimmed by 4 bases and 6 bases, with 15 bases remaining between them. DNA for the CDR3: TGTGCCAGCAGTGTAAATGACAGACGAGATGGCTACACCTTC. Its translation: CASSVNDRRDGYTF.

This clonotype has a handful of counts. The V call is TRBV7-2, the J call TRBJ2-7; D could derive from TRBD1 or TRBD2 (5 bases each). CDR1 is SGHTA and CDR2 is FQGNSA in the germline V gene. Trimming took 1 base from V and 6 from J, leaving 13 bases between them. CDR3 size: 14 residues. CDR3 sequence reads: CASSLEGTQGEQYF. The CDR3, as DNA: TGTGCCAGCAGCTTAGAGGGGACCCAAGGCGAGCAGTACTTC.

The gene calls are TRBV29-1 and TRBJ2-5; 7 bases are shared with TRBD1. The germline CDR1 and CDR2 sequences are SQVTM and ANQGSEA. The CDR3 totals 12 residues. After removal of 6 bases from V and 7 bases from J, the junction contained 8 bases not matched to a gene. This CDR3 reads CSVRQGRVTQYF. The CDR3 DNA follows: TGCAGCGTCAGACAGGGTCGGGTGACCCAGTACTTC.

The genes are TRBV9 and TRBJ1-3; D is possibly TRBD1 (6 bases). The germline CDR1 and CDR2 sequences are SGDLS and YYNGEE. The germline V and J ends were trimmed by 4 bases and 4 bases, with 15 bases remaining between them. There are 15 residues in the CDR3. The CDR3 DNA is TGTGCCAGCAGCAACACCCCGACAGGCGGAAACACCATATATTTT. Translating it yields CASSNTPTGGNTIYF.

This clonotype was detected a few times. This sequence joins TRBV21-1 and TRBJ1-2; the DNA was not compared with TRBD1, the D call given in the table. TRBV21-1 is flagged as a pseudogene. CDR3 length: 15 amino acids. CDR3 nucleotide sequence: TGTGCCAGCAGGGGACAGGTGGCTCGGGACTATGGCTACACCTTC. It encodes CASRGQVARDYGYTF.

The rearrangement joins TRBV20-1 to TRBJ2-7, with D hard to call. Germline V CDR1 and CDR2: DFQATT, SNEGSKA (reference sequence). The CDR3 loop spans 13 amino acids. The V end lost 0 bases, the J end lost 5 bases, and 11 bases lay between the germline ends. CDR3 coding DNA: TGCAGTGCTAGAGAGTCCCCTAGGAACGAGCAGTACTTC. This gives the protein CSARESPRNEQYF.

This clonotype was seen a few times. The rearrangement joins TRBV6-2 or TRBV6-3 to TRBJ2-7; D gene uncertain. Germline V gene data show CDR1 as MNHEY and CDR2 as SVGEGT. The CDR3 length is 14 residues. V lost 4 bases, J lost 7 bases, and 17 bases lay in between. CDR3 nucleotides: TGTGCCAGCAGTTCCAGCGTTTCAGTGGGGGAGCAGTACTTC. It encodes CASSSSVSVGEQYF.

The chain uses TRBV27 and TRBJ2-7; TRBD1 agrees at 10 bases. The germline gives CDR1 MNHEY, CDR2 SMNVEV (reference sequence). Trimming removed 4 bases from V and 5 bases from J; junction bases left unmatched: 8. The CDR3 length is 15 residues. Here the CDR3 DNA reads TGTGCCAGCAGTTCCCCCGGGACAGGGGACAACGAGCAGTACTTC. This gives the protein CASSSPGTGDNEQYF.

This clonotype has just a few counts. The V call is TRBV12-3 or TRBV12-4, the J call TRBJ2-7; TRBD1 agrees at 7 bases. This CDR3 spans 14 amino acids. V lost 6 bases and J lost 3; bases outside the gene matches: 8. The CDR3: CASRRGGSNYEQYF. The CDR3 DNA is TGTGCCAGCAGACGAGGGGGCTCAAACTACGAGCAGTACTTC.

This clonotype was seen more than once but under ten times. This sequence joins TRBV3-1 and TRBJ1-2, with D hard to call. The germline CDR1 and CDR2 sequences are LGHDT and YNNKEL (reference sequence). The CDR3 is 11 residues long. Trimming took off 1 base at V and 4 bases at J, with 1 base between the two ends. The CDR3 nucleotides are TGTGCCAGCAGCCAAGCCTATGGCTACACCTTC. The encoded protein is CASSQAYGYTF.

The chain has TRBV5-1 and TRBJ2-1; 10 nucleotides line up with TRBD2. Germline V gene sequence: CDR1 SGHRS, CDR2 YFSETQ. The CDR3 covers 16 residues. V lost 1 base, J lost 4 bases, and 5 bases stayed unmatched. In DNA form, the CDR3 reads TGCGCCAGCAGCTTGCAACGGACTAGCGGATACAATGAGCAGTTCTTC. It translates to CASSLQRTSGYNEQFF.

This chain joins TRBV6-2 or TRBV6-3 and TRBJ2-1; D remains ambiguous. Germline lookup yields CDR1 MNHEY and CDR2 SVGEGT. There are 14 residues in the CDR3. The germline V and J ends were trimmed by 8 bases and 9 bases, with 20 bases remaining between them. The CDR3 nucleotides are TGTGCCAGCGTTCGGACCTCTAGAATTGGTGAGCAGTTCTTC. Its translation: CASVRTSRIGEQFF.